These T cell receptor beta chains were read from a single sample in a study of response to subunit inactivated influenza vaccine. TCRdb called the RT-PCR reads again in MiXCR, with one record for every CDR3 protein. The repertoire has about 620,000 distinct CDR3 sequences, 11% of them found once; the top ten carry 11%. The same specimen was also included in a second study, on T cells expressing NK-cell markers.

The material sequenced was PBMCs from blood, taken on the day of vaccination. The receptors were sampled from a man between 45 and 60 years old who received an inactivated influenza vaccine. Each CDR3 is given without its conserved first and last residue.

>TRBV20-1
SAVAGSYNEQF
>TRBV2
ATGYQETQY
>TRBV4-2
ASSQGTGGSSYEQY
>TRBV19
ASSMNAGELF
>TRBV7-2
ASSPGRNQETQY
>TRBV6-2/TRBV6-3
ASSYSEGGGETQY
>TRBV28
ASSNRGASASGANVLT
>TRBV27
ASSPVGADTQY
>TRBV11-2
ASSLVPETQY
>TRBV5-4
ASRAGGPGDTQY
>TRBV10-1
ASSEFRRGSSYEQY